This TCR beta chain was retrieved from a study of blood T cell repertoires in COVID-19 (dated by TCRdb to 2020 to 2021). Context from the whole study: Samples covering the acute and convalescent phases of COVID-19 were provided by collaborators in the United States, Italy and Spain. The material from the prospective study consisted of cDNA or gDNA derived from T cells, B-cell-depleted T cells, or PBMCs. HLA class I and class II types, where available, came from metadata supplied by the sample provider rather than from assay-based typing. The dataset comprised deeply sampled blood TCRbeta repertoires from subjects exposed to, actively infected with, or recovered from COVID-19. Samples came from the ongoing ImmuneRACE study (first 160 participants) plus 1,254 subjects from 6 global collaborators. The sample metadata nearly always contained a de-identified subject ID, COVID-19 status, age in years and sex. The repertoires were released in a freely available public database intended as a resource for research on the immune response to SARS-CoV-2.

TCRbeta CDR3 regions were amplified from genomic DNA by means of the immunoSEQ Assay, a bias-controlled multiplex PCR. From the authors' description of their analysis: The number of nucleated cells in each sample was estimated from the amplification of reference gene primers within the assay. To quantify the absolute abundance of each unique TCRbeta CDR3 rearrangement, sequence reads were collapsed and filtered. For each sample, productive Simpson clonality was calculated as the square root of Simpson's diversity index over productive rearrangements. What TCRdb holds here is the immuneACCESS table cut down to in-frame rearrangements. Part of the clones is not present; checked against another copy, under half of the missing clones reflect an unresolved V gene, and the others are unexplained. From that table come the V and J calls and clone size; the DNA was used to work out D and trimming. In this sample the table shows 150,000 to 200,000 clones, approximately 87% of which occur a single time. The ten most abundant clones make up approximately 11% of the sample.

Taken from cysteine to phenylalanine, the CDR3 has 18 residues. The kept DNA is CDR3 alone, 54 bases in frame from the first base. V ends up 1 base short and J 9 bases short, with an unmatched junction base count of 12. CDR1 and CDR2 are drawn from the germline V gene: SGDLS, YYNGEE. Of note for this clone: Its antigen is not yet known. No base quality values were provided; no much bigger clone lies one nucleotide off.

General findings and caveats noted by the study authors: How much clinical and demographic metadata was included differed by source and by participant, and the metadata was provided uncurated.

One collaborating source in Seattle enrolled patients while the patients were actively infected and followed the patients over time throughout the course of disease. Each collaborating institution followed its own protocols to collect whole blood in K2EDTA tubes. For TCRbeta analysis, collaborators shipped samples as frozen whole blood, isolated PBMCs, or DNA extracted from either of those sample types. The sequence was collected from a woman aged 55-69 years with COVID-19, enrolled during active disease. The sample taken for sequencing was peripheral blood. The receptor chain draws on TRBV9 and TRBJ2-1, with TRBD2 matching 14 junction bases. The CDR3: CASSVSTGTSGSQSEQFF. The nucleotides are TGTGCCAGCAGCGTATCGACCGGGACTAGCGGGAGCCAGAGTGAGCAGTTCTTC.